This T cell receptor beta chain was identified during a study of T cell responses to AZD1222 COVID-19 vaccine. Study-wide findings and caveats: Mostly white British, mostly female donors; authors suggested clonal diversity may be underestimated.

CDR1 SNHLY and CDR2 FYNNEI come from the germline V gene. Trimming took 3 bases from V and 2 from J, leaving 10 bases between them. This CDR3 contains 15 residues. Libraries were prepared by immunoSEQ multiplex PCR; TCRdb keeps only in-frame clonotypes and omits some of them. The repertoire includes about 140,000 clones, about 90% of them detected once, and roughly 7.6% sits in the top ten. Note on this clone: Its antigen is unknown.

The sample was peripheral blood, taken 28 days after the second dose of the MenACWY control vaccine. This receptor was taken from an adult who received the MenACWY meningococcal vaccine as a control. The V call is TRBV2, the J call TRBJ2-2; D remains unclear. The CDR3 sequence: CASSENGLNTGELFF. The CDR3 bases are TGTGCCAGCAGTGAGAACGGTCTAAACACCGGGGAGCTGTTTTTT.